Listed below are T cell receptor beta chains from one sample, sequenced in a study of blood T cell repertoires in COVID-19. This table comes from immunoSEQ multiplex PCR, and its TCRdb copy is limited to in-frame clones, with some not included. This sample yields approximately 400,000 clones, of which just over 90% are seen a single time; 0.8% to 0.9% belongs to the top ten. The sample was PBMCs or T cells enriched from blood (not recorded which). The source is a woman between 40 and 50 years old who had been exposed to COVID-19. The CDR3 runs from the conserved cysteine through the conserved F or W. D genes are given only for firm matches. Size tells how often a clone was seen (once, few, many) or the class of an expanded clone, and some rows leave it out.

TRBJ1-4 | - | TRBV11-2 | - | CASSSTSRVEKLFF
TRBJ2-3 | - | TRBV3-1/TRBV3-2 | - | CASSQVSANTQYF
TRBJ1-3 | - | TRBV6-1 | - | CASSEARVVGNTIYF
TRBJ1-1 | - | TRBV19 | - | CASSPQTENTEAFF
TRBJ1-2 | TRBD1 | TRBV10-1 | - | CASSGDRGYGYTF
TRBJ1-1 | - | TRBV7-9 | - | CASRDLTEAFF
TRBJ2-5 | - | TRBV19 | - | CASSIAGLETQYF
TRBJ2-5 | - | TRBV27 | - | CASGDYQETQYF
TRBJ1-2 | - | TRBV4-1 | - | CASSQEAYGYTF
TRBJ1-5 | TRBD1 | TRBV11-3 | once | CASSSRTGPQHF
TRBJ2-1 | - | TRBV28 | - | CASSFQGAPYNEQFF
TRBJ1-1 | TRBD1 | TRBV7-2 | - | CASGGQGLATEAFF
TRBJ1-1 | TRBD1 | TRBV9 | - | CASAPGQGADEAFF
TRBJ2-3 | - | TRBV6-1 | few | CASSEAAGSTDTQYF
TRBJ2-5 | - | TRBV6-6 | - | CASSYAGGLQGTQYF
TRBJ2-5 | - | TRBV5-1 | - | CASSSGAGVFGETQYF
TRBJ1-4 | - | TRBV20-1 | once | CSASVRGQGLRTNEKLFF
TRBJ2-5 | - | TRBV14 | - | CASSPRTEPGGTQYF
TRBJ1-4 | TRBD1 | TRBV9 | - | CASAFGTGYDNEKLFF
TRBJ1-2 | - | TRBV5-1 | once | CASSLRPGEGGYTF
TRBJ1-5 | - | TRBV2 | - | CASSRTENQPQHF
TRBJ2-7 | - | TRBV3-1/TRBV3-2 | - | CASSLFPYEQYF
TRBJ1-1 | - | TRBV19 | - | CASSMIGQGEAFF
TRBJ2-2 | TRBD2 | TRBV7-3 | - | CASSLNSGRPPGELFF
TRBJ2-7 | - | TRBV14 | - | CASRRNKGVQYF
TRBJ1-2 | - | TRBV19 | - | CASSRGGSGLNGYTF
TRBJ1-1 | - | TRBV28 | - | CASSLPTGNTEAFF
TRBJ2-5 | - | TRBV24-1 | - | CATSDGALQTQYF
TRBJ1-2 | - | TRBV24-1 | - | CATSDLRRGGYTF
TRBJ2-3 | - | TRBV29-1 | - | CSAARGGTDTQYF
TRBJ1-3 | TRBD1 | TRBV10-1 | - | CASPQGLRGNTIYF
TRBJ1-3 | TRBD1 | TRBV5-1 | - | CASSYQGGSGNTIYF
TRBJ2-2 | - | TRBV3-1/TRBV3-2 | - | CASSPQGLSGELFF
TRBJ1-2 | TRBD1 | TRBV7-2 | - | CASSTDRTGARGYTF
TRBJ2-7 | - | TRBV11-2 | - | CASSFGGSPDYEQYF
TRBJ1-3 | - | TRBV28 | - | CASRTSGNTIYF
TRBJ1-3 | - | TRBV3-1/TRBV3-2 | - | CASSRRGARGNTIYF
TRBJ1-4 | TRBD1 | TRBV7-9 | - | CASSLDRGGEKLFF
TRBJ2-1 | TRBD2 | TRBV27 | - | CASSLGTSGGDEQFF
TRBJ2-7 | TRBD1 | TRBV18 | - | CASSSGTGYEQYF
TRBJ1-6 | - | TRBV2 | - | CASLSRVRWDSPLHF
TRBJ2-3 | TRBD2 | TRBV18 | - | CASSRTSGVGDTQYF
TRBJ2-1 | TRBD2 | TRBV28 | - | CASSPGLALNEQFF
TRBJ2-3 | - | TRBV12-5 | - | CASGLVLDFTDTQYF
TRBJ1-1 | - | TRBV5-1 | - | CASSPGYLKAFF
TRBJ2-3 | TRBD2 | TRBV11-2 | - | CASSLGRLAGGRGDTQYF
TRBJ1-3 | TRBD1 | TRBV18 | many | CASSPGQGFSGNTIYF
TRBJ2-1 | TRBD1 | TRBV6-5 | - | CASSRDRGRNEQFF
TRBJ1-2 | TRBD1 | TRBV9 | - | CASTPVGRGNYTF
TRBJ1-1 | - | TRBV6-5 | - | CASSIKGVGTEAFF
TRBJ2-5 | TRBD2 | TRBV11-3 | - | CASSFSPFLAGGSQETQYF
TRBJ1-1 | - | TRBV18 | - | CASSPERAAAFF
TRBJ2-1 | TRBD2 | TRBV18 | - | CASSPPSGGSYNEQFF
TRBJ2-1 | - | TRBV6-4 | - | CASRTWSQGENEQFF